The source of this TCR beta chain is a study of control samples from healthy donors and cancer patients. Clones were sequenced by immunoSEQ multiplex PCR, and TCRdb holds only the in-frame ones, with some missing. The sample records 90,000 to 95,000 clones, around four fifths being singletons. With 7 bases clipped from V and 8 bases from J, the junction kept 4 bases outside the gene matches. This CDR3 comprises 13 residues. Germline V CDR1 and CDR2: SNHLY, FYNNEI. The sequenced material came from blood. V usage is TRBV2 and J usage is TRBJ1-6; 8 nucleotides line up with TRBD1. This receptor was taken from a man aged 25 to 40 in good health. CDR3 nucleotide sequence: TGTGCCAGCATTCCGACAGGGGATTCACCCCTCCACTTT. Its translation: CASIPTGDSPLHF.